The clone carrying this TCR beta chain was observed many times. Its antigen remains unknown. The read comes to an end 3 residues before the CDR3 does, leaving the germline J gene to fill in the end. Produced via immunoSEQ multiplex PCR; TCRdb's table is partial and in-frame only. The sample includes more than 30,000 clones, none of them occurring once. This entry is derived from a study of T cell clonality in common variable immunodeficiency. Study results and limitations: TCRbeta clonality was increased in CVID versus healthy controls.

V lost 0 bases and J lost 3, with 3 bases in between. Germline V CDR1 and CDR2: DFQATT, SNEGSKA (reference sequence). The CDR3 is 11 amino acids. The chain combines TRBV20-1 with TRBJ2-7; D remains unclear. The sequencing sample was made of peripheral blood mononuclear cells. The TCR comes from a person aged 18 to 70 in good health. CDR3 sequence: CSARDNYEQYF. Partial CDR3 DNA: TGCAGTGCTAGAGATAACTACGAG.